This TCR beta chain was identified during a study of vaccination and CD4 T cells after COVID-19 (dated 2022 in TCRdb). Broadly, across the study: SARS-CoV-2 positivity had been established in the convalescent patients by nasal swab PCR, and mild disease was recorded in nine or ten of these patients and severe disease in one. The convalescent cohort included six males and four females, with two Hispanic individuals, seven Caucasians, two Asians and one multiracial person. Participants received two doses of either the Pfizer-BioNTech BNT162b2 vaccine (n=8) or the Moderna mRNA-1273 vaccine (n=2). Post-COVID blood samples from convalescent patients were collected a median of about 110 days after diagnosis, with a range of roughly 35 to 170 days. Post-vaccine blood samples were collected a median of about 69 days after the second vaccine dose, ranging from roughly 13 to 250 days. Overlapping spike peptide pools from SARS-CoV-2 and from the common cold coronaviruses HCoV-NL63, HCoV-OC43 and HCoV-229E were used as culture stimuli. As controls, cultures received a CEFX viral epitope pool (the positive control), an HIV-1 Nef peptide pool (the negative control), or no peptide at all. In 10 COVID-19 convalescent patients and a handful of infection-naive healthy vaccine recipients, the spike-specific CD4+ TCR repertoire before mRNA vaccination was compared with the repertoire after mRNA vaccination.

Notes on this clonotype: This receptor's antigen is unknown. No clone much larger than this one lies a single base away; base qualities are absent.

Here is what the overall study found, with its caveats: Although the median number of SARS-CoV-2-reactive clonotypes went up from 20 to 25 after infection to 30 to 45 after vaccination, the increase was not significant. In convalescent patients, nearly all vaccine-specific clones (304 of 307) were found to be mono-reactive for SARS-CoV-2 spike rather than cross-reactive with common cold coronaviruses. Only a relatively small number of convalescent patients were included in the study, and early timepoints following natural infection were not analyzed. In convalescent patients, a median about 86% of post-vaccine SARS-CoV-2-reactive clones were detected only after vaccination, and vaccine-specific priming was suggested by this finding.

Libraries were constructed by PCR. At the Johns Hopkins FTIC core, DNA from the cultured CD4+ T cells underwent TCR sequencing with the Oncomine TCR Beta short-read assay. Genomic DNA was extracted from the cultured CD4+ T cells with the QIAamp micro DNA kit. The Oncomine TCR Beta libraries from cultured CD4+ T cells were pooled using unique dual indexes and then sequenced on an Illumina iSeq 100. The authors processed their data as follows. Non-productive sequences were removed, and CDR3s not starting with C, not ending with F or W, or shorter than 7 amino acids were discarded. The MANAFEST web application identified antigen-specific clonotypes by comparing peptide-stimulated wells against reference wells and other culture wells. An FDR below 0.05, an odds ratio above 5, and a productive frequency above 0.1% in at least two of three replicate wells were required for clones to be considered positive. Clonotypes that were significantly expanded in both SARS-CoV-2 spike wells and at least one common cold coronavirus spike condition were defined as cross-reactive. Using R version 3.6.1, CDR3 homology was evaluated through Levenshtein distances (stringdist) along with unrooted phylogenetic trees (ape). TCRdb cleaned the public reads at Q25 with fastp, built clones with MiXCR and kept in-frame beta chains. Duplicate CDR3 protein sequences are folded into a single record with the most common DNA and genes. TCRdb, not the original authors, processed these V and J calls. This sample gives about 9,100 distinct CDR3 sequences in total; roughly three fifths of them show up just once. The ten top clones hold 30% to 35% of the sample.

The label giving this sample's treatment or condition can be read as: approximately 9-day PBMC culture with coronavirus spike peptide pools or control peptides (ViraFEST assay). The ViraFEST assay was used in the study, in which antigen-specific T cells were expanded with peptide pools and expanded clonotypes were subsequently identified by TCR sequencing. The positive SARS-CoV-2 PCR tests of the convalescent patients were dated from March to December 2020, before the Alpha, Beta and Delta variants emerged in the United States. Over 1.5 million PBMCs per well were cultured in IMDM with approximately 5% human AB serum and around 10 IU/ml IL-2, plus 10 ug/ml peptide pools. On days 3 and 7, half of the culture medium was replaced with fresh IL-2-containing medium. CD4+ T cells were isolated after 10 days of culture through negative selection using the EasySep CD4+ T cell isolation kit. Ficoll-Paque Plus gradient centrifugation was used to isolate PBMCs from whole blood, and the isolated PBMCs were then either used fresh or cryopreserved at -140C. Triplicate wells were generally used for each culture condition.

Sequencing was carried out using CD4+ T cells from blood, cultured in vitro. This clonotype was sampled from a human donor who had recovered from COVID-19.

The base sequence is TGTGCCAGCAGCCTTGCCAACAGCCACGAGCAGTACTTC. Translated, this gives CASSLANSHEQYF. This chain is built from TRBV28 and TRBJ2-7, with no confident D gene call. Including cysteine and phenylalanine, the CDR3 has 13 amino acids. CDR3 DNA is the only sequence kept; it has 39 bases, read in frame from the first base. V loses 6 bases, J loses 5 bases, and the germline ends lie 14 bases apart. The CDR1 and CDR2 encoded by the germline V gene are MDHEN and SYDVKM.